The 17 T cell receptor beta chains below all came from one sample that was sequenced in a study of T cell clonality in common variable immunodeficiency (dated by TCRdb to between 2014 and 2017). Preparation of the library involved the immunoSEQ multiplex PCR assay. Imported from immuneACCESS, the table was reduced by TCRdb to in-frame sequences with V and J called. These copies leave out some clones; in studies compared against another copy, an unresolved V gene accounts for under half, and the cause of the remainder is not known. For this sample, around 81,000 clones are listed, none of them singletons. The ten largest account for about 0.8% of the sample. Input material: peripheral blood mononuclear cells. The source is a person aged 18 to 70 in good health.

This clone was observed many times. The read stops 3 residues short of the end of the CDR3; the missing end is completed from the germline J gene. The rearrangement links TRBV7-8 to TRBJ2-2, with TRBD1 matching over 7 bases. The CDR3 has 18 amino acids. The junction had 18 bases not matched to a gene; V was cut back by 9 bases and J by 2 bases. The germline V gene encodes CDR1 SGHVS and CDR2 FQNEAQ. Partial CDR3 DNA: TGTGCCAGTGTAAGCCGCACATCCAGGGGGATCAACACCGGGGAG. Encoded protein: CASVSRTSRGINTGE. The full CDR3 protein is CASVSRTSRGINTGELFF. The whole variable domain, remainder taken from reference TRBV7-8 and TRBJ2-2, is GAGVSQSPRYKVAKRGQDVALRCDPISGHVSLFWYQQALGQGPEFLTYFQNEAQLDKSGLPSDRFFAERPEGSVSTLKIQRTQQEDSAVYLCASVSRTSRGINTGELFFGEGSRLTVL.

The table lists this clone with many counts. The read gets to within 3 residues of the CDR3 end, and the germline J gene fills in the rest. The V gene is TRBV14, the J gene TRBJ2-7; D is uncertain. The CDR3 consists of 12 residues. The V and J ends lost 2 bases and 6 bases respectively, with 8 bases between them. CDR1 SGHDN and CDR2 FVKESK come from the germline V gene. The CDR3 region is CASSQLGFEQYF. The sequenced part of the CDR3 DNA is TGTGCCAGCAGCCAATTAGGGTTCGAG.

This clone showed up many times. Coverage ceases 3 residues before the CDR3 finishes, and the germline J gene fills in the end. V gene TRBV6-1 combines with J gene TRBJ2-1, with a weak D call TRBD2 (6 bases). V lost 1 base to trimming and J lost 5 bases, with 12 bases between them. The germline V gene encodes CDR1 MNHNS and CDR2 SASEGT. The CDR3 consists of 15 residues. The CDR3 loop reads CASSEDPSANNEQFF. The sequenced part of the CDR3 DNA is TGTGCCAGCAGTGAAGACCCTAGCGCTAACAATGAG.

The CDR3 bases that were read are TGTGCCAGCAGTTGGACTAGCGGGGGGAGCACCGGGGAG. It is translated as CASSWTSGGSTGE. The full CDR3 protein is CASSWTSGGSTGELFF. This chain links TRBV6-2 or TRBV6-3 with TRBJ2-2, with 14 nucleotides matching TRBD2. The CDR3 extends 3 residues past the end of the read, so its final part is completed from the germline J gene. Germline values: CDR1 MNHEY, CDR2 SVGEGT. The J segment lost 4 bases and the V segment lost 4 bases, leaving 2 bases of the junction unmatched. This CDR3 is built from 16 residues.

At least ten counts were recorded for this clone. The read is 3 residues too short to cover the CDR3 end, so that end is filled in from the germline J gene. The chain recombines TRBV11-2 with TRBJ2-7; 7 bases align to TRBD1. The CDR3 spans 15 residues. Germline V gene sequence: CDR1 SGHAT, CDR2 FQNNGV. The V gene end was trimmed by 1 base and the J gene end by 5 bases; junction bases not matched to a gene: 8. The CDR3 sequence is CASSLVGGDADEQYF. The CDR3 DNA, read in part, is TGTGCCAGCAGCTTAGTAGGGGGCGATGCTGACGAG. Variable domain in full (rest from reference TRBV11-2 and TRBJ2-7): EAGVAQSPRYKIIEKRQSVAFWCNPISGHATLYWYQQILGQGPKLLIQFQNNGVVDDSQLPKDRFSAERLKGVDSTLKIQPAKLEDSAVYLCASSLVGGDADEQYFGPGTRLTVT.

This clone was seen repeatedly, ten times or more. The CDR3 is cut off 3 residues early in the read; its end comes from the germline J gene. The chain has TRBV10-1 and TRBJ2-3, with 8 nucleotides matching TRBD2. CDR3 length: 15 amino acids. J was trimmed by 5 bases and V by 2 bases; bases with no gene match: 6. The germline V gene has CDR1 WNHNN and CDR2 SYGVQD (reference sequence). Incomplete CDR3 DNA: TGCGCCAGCAGTGAGCGGGAGGGCCGGGGAGATACG. Translated, it gives CASSEREGRGDT. The entire CDR3 sequence reads CASSEREGRGDTQYF.

Concerning this clone itself: With the read ending 3 residues before the CDR3 end, the germline J gene is used to fill in that end. The chain recombines TRBV10-2 with TRBJ2-7; TRBD2 matches at 9 bases. V lost 10 bases and J lost 1; bases outside the gene matches: 8. Germline-derived CDR1 and CDR2 are WSHSY and SAAADI. The length of the CDR3 is 14 residues. The CDR3 protein is CATRASGASYEQYF. Incomplete CDR3 DNA: TGCGCCACCAGGGCTAGCGGGGCTTCCTACGAG.

There are many counts of this clone. The read ends 3 residues early relative to the CDR3; the germline J gene fills the gap. Other DNA sequences of this sample code for an identical CDR3. The V call is TRBV6-4, the J call TRBJ2-3, with 8 bases that match TRBD2. Germline V lookup: CDR1 MRHNA, CDR2 SNTAGT. Unmatched junction bases numbered 0, after V lost 4 bases and J lost 3 bases. This CDR3 spans 13 amino acids. The DNA read from the CDR3 is TGTGCCAGCAGTGCTAGCGGGACAGATACG. Translated, it gives CASSASGTDT. The whole CDR3 reads CASSASGTDTQYF.

This clone came up many times. Read data end 3 residues before the CDR3 end; the end is taken from the germline J gene. J is TRBJ2-1 and V is TRBV5-1; possibly TRBD1 for D (6 bases). Germline lookup yields CDR1 SGHRS and CDR2 YFSETQ. The germline V and J ends were trimmed by 2 bases and 6 bases, with 18 bases remaining between them. CDR3 size: 16 residues. Incomplete CDR3 DNA: TGCGCCAGCAGCTTACTGACAGGAATACATTCCAATGAG. Translated: CASSLLTGIHSNE. From start to end, the CDR3 is CASSLLTGIHSNEQFF.

The table lists this clone with many counts. The part of the CDR3 DNA that was read is TGTGCCAGCAGTACTTTAGCGAGAGGGAAGGTGGCAGATACG. Translated, it gives CASSTLARGKVADT. The whole CDR3 sequence is CASSTLARGKVADTQYF. J is TRBJ2-3 and V is TRBV6-2 or TRBV6-3, with D maybe TRBD2 (5 bases). Sequencing ends 3 residues short of the CDR3 end; the germline J gene provides the rest. The CDR3 has 17 residues. Germline V gene data show CDR1 as MNHEY and CDR2 as SVGEGT. The V end lost 5 bases, the J end lost 4 bases, and 22 bases lay between the germline ends.

This clone was seen ten or more times. The read finishes 3 residues shy of the CDR3 end, and the germline J gene is used to complete it. The chain employs TRBV20-1 and TRBJ2-5, with D possibly TRBD1 on 5 matching bases. The germline V and J ends were trimmed by 0 bases and 7 bases, with 9 bases remaining between them. The CDR3 consists of 12 residues. Germline V gives CDR1 DFQATT, CDR2 SNEGSKA (reference sequence). The sequenced CDR3 bases are TGCAGTGCTAGAGAACCAGGGCGGACC. It codes for CSAREPGRT. The whole CDR3 reads CSAREPGRTQYF.

Many counts were recorded for this clone. The DNA ends 3 residues before the CDR3 does, and the rest of the CDR3 is filled in from the germline J gene. The chain joins TRBV5-1 to TRBJ1-6, with 8 bases that match TRBD1. Germline CDR1 and CDR2: SGHRS and YFSETQ. The CDR3 loop spans 14 amino acids. With V trimmed by 3 bases and J by 9 bases, 5 bases remained unmatched. The DNA read from the CDR3 is TGCGCCAGCAGCTCGCAGGGGGCAAGTTCACCC. As protein: CASSSQGASSP. The CDR3 in full is CASSSQGASSPLHF.

This clone was counted ten times or more. The read falls 3 residues short of the CDR3 end, and the missing part is taken from the germline J gene. V is TRBV12-3 or TRBV12-4 and J is TRBJ1-5, with D possibly being TRBD1 (5 bases). This CDR3 is 15 amino acids long. Trimming left V 8 bases short and J 1 base short, with 15 bases between. This CDR3 reads CASFPGTSSNQPQHF. CDR3 DNA (partial): TGTGCCAGCTTCCCCGGGACTTCGAGCAATCAGCCC.

This clone appeared many times. The read comes to an end 3 residues before the CDR3 does, leaving the germline J gene to fill in the end. The V call is TRBV13, the J call TRBJ2-5; TRBD2 matches 7 bases. The CDR3 totals 16 residues. The V gene end was trimmed by 0 bases and the J gene end by 1 base; junction bases not matched to a gene: 5. Germline V CDR1 and CDR2: PRHDT, FYEKMQ (reference sequence). The DNA read from the CDR3 is TGTGCCAGCAGCTTAGGCCCACGGGGGGTCCAAGAGACC. Its translation is CASSLGPRGVQET. The whole CDR3 is CASSLGPRGVQETQYF.

This clone was observed at least ten times. The CDR3 end lies 3 residues beyond the end of the read and is filled in from the germline J gene. The chain carries TRBV6-1 and TRBJ2-1; D is uncertain. CDR3 length equals 15 residues. Deletions cut 0 bases from V and 0 bases from J, with 6 bases between. Germline values: CDR1 MNHNS, CDR2 SASEGT. The chain's CDR3 is CASSEAAASYNEQFF. The part of the CDR3 DNA that was read is TGTGCCAGCAGTGAAGCGGCTGCCTCCTACAATGAG.

Ten or more counts support this clone. The CDR3 goes on 3 residues after the read ends, and that part is filled in from the germline J gene. The V gene is TRBV5-1, the J gene TRBJ2-5, with 12 bases that match TRBD2. Germline assignment: CDR1 SGHRS and CDR2 YFSETQ. After removal of 4 bases from V and 0 bases from J, the junction contained 7 bases not matched to a gene. The CDR3 totals 17 residues. Incomplete CDR3 DNA: TGCGCCAGCAGCGGAACGGGACTAGCGGGCTACCAAGAGACC. This translates into CASSGTGLAGYQET. The CDR3 reads in full as CASSGTGLAGYQETQYF. Combining the CDR3 with reference TRBV5-1 and TRBJ2-5 gives the whole variable domain KAGVTQTPRYLIKTRGQQVTLSCSPISGHRSVSWYQQTPGQGLQFLFEYFSETQRNKGNFPGRFSGRQFSNSRSEMNVSTLELGDSALYLCASSGTGLAGYQETQYFGPGTRLLVL.

The table lists this clone with many counts. The missing CDR3 end, 3 residues past where the read stops, is filled in from the germline J gene. The chain combines TRBV7-2 with TRBJ1-6; D gene ambiguous. The CDR3 is 13 amino acids. Germline lookup yields CDR1 SGHTA and CDR2 FQGNSA. Trimming stripped 7 bases from V and 7 bases from J, with 11 bases between. Incomplete CDR3 DNA: TGTGCCAGCACCAACTCCGCGAATTCACCC. It specifies CASTNSANSP. The CDR3 as a whole reads CASTNSANSPLHF. The whole variable domain, remainder taken from reference TRBV7-2 and TRBJ1-6, is GAGVSQSPSNKVTEKGKDVELRCDPISGHTALYWYRQSLGQGLEFLIYFQGNSAPDKSGLPSDRFSAERTGGSVSTLTIQRTQQEDSAVYLCASTNSANSPLHFGNGTRLTVT.